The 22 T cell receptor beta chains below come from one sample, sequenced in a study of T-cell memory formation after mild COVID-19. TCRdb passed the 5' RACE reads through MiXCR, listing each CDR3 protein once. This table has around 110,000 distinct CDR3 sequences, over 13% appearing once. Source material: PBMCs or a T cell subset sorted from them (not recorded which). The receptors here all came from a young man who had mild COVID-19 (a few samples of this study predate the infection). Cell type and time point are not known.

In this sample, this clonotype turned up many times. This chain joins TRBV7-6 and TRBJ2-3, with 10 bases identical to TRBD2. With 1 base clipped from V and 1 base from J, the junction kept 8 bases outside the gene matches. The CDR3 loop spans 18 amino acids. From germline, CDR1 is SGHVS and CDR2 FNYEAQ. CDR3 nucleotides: TGTGCCAGCAGCTTAGGTAGCGGGGGGTTCTCTGGCACAGATACGCAGTATTTT. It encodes CASSLGSGGFSGTDTQYF.

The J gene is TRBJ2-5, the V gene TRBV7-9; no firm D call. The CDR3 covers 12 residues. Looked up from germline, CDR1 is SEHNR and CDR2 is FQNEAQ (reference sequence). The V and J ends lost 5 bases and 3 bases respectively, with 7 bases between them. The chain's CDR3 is CASSRTEETQYF. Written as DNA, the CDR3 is TGTGCCAGCAGCAGGACGGAAGAGACCCAGTACTTC.

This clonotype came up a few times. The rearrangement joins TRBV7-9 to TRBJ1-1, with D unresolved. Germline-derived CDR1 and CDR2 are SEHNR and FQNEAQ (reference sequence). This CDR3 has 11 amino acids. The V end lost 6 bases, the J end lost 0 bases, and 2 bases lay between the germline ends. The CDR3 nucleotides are TGTGCCAGCAGGCTGAACACTGAAGCTTTCTTT. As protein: CASRLNTEAFF.

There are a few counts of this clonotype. CDR3 bases: TGTGCCAGCAGCCTCCTCAATGCCTATGAGCAGTTCTTC. The encoded protein is CASSLLNAYEQFF. This chain uses TRBV5-6 with TRBJ2-1; D remains ambiguous. Germline values: CDR1 SGHDT, CDR2 YYEEEE. CDR3 length: 13 residues. V lost 4 bases to trimming and J lost 8 bases, with 13 bases between them.

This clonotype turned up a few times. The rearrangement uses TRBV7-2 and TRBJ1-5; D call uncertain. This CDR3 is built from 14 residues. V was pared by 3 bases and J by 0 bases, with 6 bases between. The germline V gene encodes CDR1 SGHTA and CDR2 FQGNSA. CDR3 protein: CASSLGNSNQPQHF. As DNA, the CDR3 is TGTGCCAGCAGCTTGGGGAATAGCAATCAGCCCCAGCATTTT.

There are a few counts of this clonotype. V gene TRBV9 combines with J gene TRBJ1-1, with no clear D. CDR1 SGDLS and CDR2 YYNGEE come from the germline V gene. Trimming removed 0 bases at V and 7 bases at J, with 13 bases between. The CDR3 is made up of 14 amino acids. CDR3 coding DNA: TGTGCCAGCAGCGTAGAATGGAGGGCCAGTGAAGCTTTCTTT. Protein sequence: CASSVEWRASEAFF.

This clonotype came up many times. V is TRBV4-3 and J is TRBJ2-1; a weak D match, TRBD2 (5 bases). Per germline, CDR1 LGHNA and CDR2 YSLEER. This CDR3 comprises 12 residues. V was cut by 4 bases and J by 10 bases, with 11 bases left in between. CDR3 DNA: TGCGCCAGCAGCCCCGGAGGTCAGGAGCAGTTCTTC. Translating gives CASSPGGQEQFF.

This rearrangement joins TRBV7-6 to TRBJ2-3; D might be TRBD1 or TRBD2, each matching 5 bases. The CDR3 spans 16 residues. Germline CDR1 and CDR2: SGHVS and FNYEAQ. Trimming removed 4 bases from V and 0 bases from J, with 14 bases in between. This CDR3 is CASSSLLGASTDTQYF. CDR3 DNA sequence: TGTGCCAGCAGCTCGCTTCTCGGGGCTAGCACAGATACGCAGTATTTT.

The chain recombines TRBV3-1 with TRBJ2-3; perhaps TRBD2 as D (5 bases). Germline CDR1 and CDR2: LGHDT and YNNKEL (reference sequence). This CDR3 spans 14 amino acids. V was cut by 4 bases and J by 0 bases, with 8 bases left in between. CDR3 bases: TGTGCCAGCAGCCCCGAGCGGAGCACAGATACGCAGTATTTT. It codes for CASSPERSTDTQYF.

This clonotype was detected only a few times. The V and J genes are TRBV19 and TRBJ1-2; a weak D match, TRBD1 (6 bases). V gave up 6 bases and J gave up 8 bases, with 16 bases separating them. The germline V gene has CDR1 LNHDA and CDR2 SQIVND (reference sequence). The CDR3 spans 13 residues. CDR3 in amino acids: CASSGGGAGGYTF. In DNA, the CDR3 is TGTGCCAGTAGCGGAGGGGGTGCCGGAGGCTACACCTTC.

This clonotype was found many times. The CDR3 is CASSFGGGEQYV. The CDR3 region has the DNA TGTGCCAGCAGTTTTGGTGGGGGCGAGCAGTACGTC. The chain combines TRBV12-3 or TRBV12-4 with TRBJ2-7; TRBD1 or TRBD2 may be the D gene (5 bases each). CDR3 length: 12 amino acids. V was pared by 3 bases and J by 6 bases, with 9 bases between.

Here the CDR3 DNA reads TGTGCCAGCAGCTTAAGGCAGGGGGTAAATGAGCAGTTCTTC. It is translated as CASSLRQGVNEQFF. V is TRBV7-4 and J is TRBJ2-1, with TRBD1 identical over 7 bases. The germline gives CDR1 SGHVT, CDR2 SQSDAQ. Germline trimming cut 2 bases from V and 7 bases from J; bases unmatched to any gene: 5. This CDR3 comprises 14 residues.

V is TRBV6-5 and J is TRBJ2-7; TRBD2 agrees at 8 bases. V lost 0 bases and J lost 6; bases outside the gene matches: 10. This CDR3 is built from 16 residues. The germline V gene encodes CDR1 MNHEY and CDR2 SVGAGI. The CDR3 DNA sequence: TGTGCCAGCAGTTACTCGATGCGGGGGGCGGTCGTCGAGCAGTACTTC. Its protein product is CASSYSMRGAVVEQYF.

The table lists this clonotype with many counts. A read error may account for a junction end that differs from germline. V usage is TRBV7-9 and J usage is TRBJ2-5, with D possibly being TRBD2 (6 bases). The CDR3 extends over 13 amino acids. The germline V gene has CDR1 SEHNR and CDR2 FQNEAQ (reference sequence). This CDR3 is CASGLPTQVTQYF. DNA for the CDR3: TGTGCCAGCGGACTACCGACCCAAGTGACCCAGTACTTC.

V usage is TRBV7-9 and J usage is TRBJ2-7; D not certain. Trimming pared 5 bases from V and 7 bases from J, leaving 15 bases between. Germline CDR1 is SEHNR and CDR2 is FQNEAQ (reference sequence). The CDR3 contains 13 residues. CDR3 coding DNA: TGTGCCAGCAGCCCCTCCGATCGTGGGGAGCAGTACTTC. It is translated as CASSPSDRGEQYF.

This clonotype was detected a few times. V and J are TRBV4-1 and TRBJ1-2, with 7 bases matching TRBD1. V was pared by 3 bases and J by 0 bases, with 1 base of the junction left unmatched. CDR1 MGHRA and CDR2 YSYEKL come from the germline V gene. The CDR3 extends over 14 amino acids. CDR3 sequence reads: CASSQTGTNYGYTF. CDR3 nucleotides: TGCGCCAGCAGCCAGACAGGGACTAACTATGGCTACACCTTC.

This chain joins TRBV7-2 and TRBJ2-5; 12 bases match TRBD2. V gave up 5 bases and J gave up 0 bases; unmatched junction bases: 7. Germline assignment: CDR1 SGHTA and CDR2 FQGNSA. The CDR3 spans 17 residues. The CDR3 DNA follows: TGTGCCAGCAGCCCTCTGGGACTAGCGGGTGACCAAGAGACCCAGTACTTC. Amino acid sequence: CASSPLGLAGDQETQYF.

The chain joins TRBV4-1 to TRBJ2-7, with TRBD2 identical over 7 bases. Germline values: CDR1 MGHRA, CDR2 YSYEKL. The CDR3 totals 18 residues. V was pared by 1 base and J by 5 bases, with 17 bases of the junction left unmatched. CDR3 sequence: CASSQGGGNVVTEDEQYF. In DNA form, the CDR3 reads TGCGCCAGCAGCCAAGGGGGGGGAAACGTAGTAACTGAGGACGAGCAGTACTTC.

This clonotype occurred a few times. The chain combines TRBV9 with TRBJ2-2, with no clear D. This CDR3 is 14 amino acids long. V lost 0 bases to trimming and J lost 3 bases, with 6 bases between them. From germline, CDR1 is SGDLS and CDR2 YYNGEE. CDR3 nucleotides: TGTGCCAGCAGCGTAGAGGGCTACACCGGGGAGCTGTTTTTT. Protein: CASSVEGYTGELFF.

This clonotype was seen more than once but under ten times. The CDR3 sequence is CASSFRPLVEKLFF. Written as DNA, the CDR3 is TGTGCCAGCAGCTTCCGACCTCTTGTAGAAAAACTGTTTTTT. V is TRBV5-6 and J is TRBJ1-4, with no clear D. Trimming took off 2 bases at V and 8 bases at J, with 13 bases between the two ends. The CDR3 sequence is 14 residues long. The germline V gene encodes CDR1 SGHDT and CDR2 YYEEEE.

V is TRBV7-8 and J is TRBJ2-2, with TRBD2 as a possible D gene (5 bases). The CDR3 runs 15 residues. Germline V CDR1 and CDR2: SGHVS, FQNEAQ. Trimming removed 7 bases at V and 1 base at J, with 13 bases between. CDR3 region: CASNPSGMNTGELFF. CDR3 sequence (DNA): TGTGCCAGCAATCCTTCGGGGATGAACACCGGGGAGCTGTTTTTT.

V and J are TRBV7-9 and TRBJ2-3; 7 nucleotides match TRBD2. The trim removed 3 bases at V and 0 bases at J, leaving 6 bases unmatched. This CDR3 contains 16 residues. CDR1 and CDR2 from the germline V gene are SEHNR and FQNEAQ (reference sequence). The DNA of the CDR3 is TGTGCCAGCAGCTTGCGAGCGGGATCCAGCACAGATACGCAGTATTTT. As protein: CASSLRAGSSTDTQYF. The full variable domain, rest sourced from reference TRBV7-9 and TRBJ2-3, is DTGVSQNPRHKITKRGQNVTFRCDPISEHNRLYWYRQTLGQGPEFLTYFQNEAQLEKSRLLSDRFSAERPKGSFSTLEIQRTEQGDSAMYLCASSLRAGSSTDTQYFGPGTRLTVL.